This T cell receptor (beta chain) was found in a study of T cell clonotyping in hematopoietic cell transplantation. Study-wide results and caveats: At the given depth, recipient repertoires were over 95% de novo clonotypes. After transplant, recipient diversity fell while pathologically expanded clonotypes grew through day 180. Cells were unsorted, so CD4 and CD8 contributions were not separated. Broader posttransplant TCR repertoire diversity was predicted by graft donor and pretransplant recipient Inverse Simpson Index values.

About this clone: Its antigen is still unknown.

The germline V gene has CDR1 SGHDT and CDR2 YYEEEE. Losses at the gene ends were 4 bases for V and 5 bases for J; bases not matched to a gene: 5. CDR3 length: 14 residues. Assay used: immunoSEQ multiplex PCR; TCRdb lists only in-frame clones, some missing. The data contain several thousand clones, 32% of them seen just once; the ten biggest clones take up roughly 17%. This clonotype originated in a female patient between 50 and 60 years old who had an allogeneic stem cell transplant from an unrelated donor, so the T cells may come from the graft donor. Some clones in this sample may be carry-over from other donors' samples. The sequences come from peripheral blood mononuclear cells, collected 30 days after allogeneic stem cell transplant. The chain links TRBV5-6 to TRBJ2-7, with 11 bases identical to TRBD1. CDR3 region: CASSPPGQGDEQYF. The CDR3 DNA reads as TGTGCCAGCAGCCCGCCGGGACAGGGGGACGAGCAGTACTTC.